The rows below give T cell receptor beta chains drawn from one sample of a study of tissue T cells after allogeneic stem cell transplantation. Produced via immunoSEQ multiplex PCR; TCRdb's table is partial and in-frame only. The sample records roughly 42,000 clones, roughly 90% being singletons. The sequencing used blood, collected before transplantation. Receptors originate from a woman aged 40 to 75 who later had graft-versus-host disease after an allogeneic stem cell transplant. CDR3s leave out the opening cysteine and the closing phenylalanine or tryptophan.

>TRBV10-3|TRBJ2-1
AISPDLDNEQF
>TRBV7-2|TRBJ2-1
ASSLGWAGEQF
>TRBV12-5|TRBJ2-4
ASGLQGYIQY
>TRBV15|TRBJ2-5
ATSRGGTGRQETQY
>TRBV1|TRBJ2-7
TSSQGARLAGGAGYEQY
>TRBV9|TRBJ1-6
ASSVVGAQNSPLH
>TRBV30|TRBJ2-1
AWRSPRVAGVGEQF
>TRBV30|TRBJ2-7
AWSVGSGLSYEQY
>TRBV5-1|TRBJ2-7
ASSKPGTSGIYEQY
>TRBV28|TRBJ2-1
ASNEAGGLYNEQF
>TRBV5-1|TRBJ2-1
ASSSAWGQLNEQF
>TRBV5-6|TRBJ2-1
ASSLGGSYNEQF